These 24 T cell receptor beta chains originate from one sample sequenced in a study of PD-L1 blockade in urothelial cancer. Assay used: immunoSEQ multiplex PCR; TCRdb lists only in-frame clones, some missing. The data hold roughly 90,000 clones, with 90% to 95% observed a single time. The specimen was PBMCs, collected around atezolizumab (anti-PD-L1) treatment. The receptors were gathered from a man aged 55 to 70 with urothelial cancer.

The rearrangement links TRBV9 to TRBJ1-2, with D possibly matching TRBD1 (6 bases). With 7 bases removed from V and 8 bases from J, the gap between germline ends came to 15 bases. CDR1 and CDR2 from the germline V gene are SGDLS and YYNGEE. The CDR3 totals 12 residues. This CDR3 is CASRGAGEGYTF. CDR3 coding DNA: TGTGCCAGCCGGGGCGCAGGGGAAGGCTACACCTTC.

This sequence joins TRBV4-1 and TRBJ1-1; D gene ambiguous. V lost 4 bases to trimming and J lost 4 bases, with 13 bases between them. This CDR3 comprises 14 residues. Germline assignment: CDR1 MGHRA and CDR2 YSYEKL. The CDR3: CASSLQHYGTEAFF. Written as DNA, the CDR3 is TGCGCCAGCAGCCTCCAGCACTACGGCACTGAAGCTTTCTTT.

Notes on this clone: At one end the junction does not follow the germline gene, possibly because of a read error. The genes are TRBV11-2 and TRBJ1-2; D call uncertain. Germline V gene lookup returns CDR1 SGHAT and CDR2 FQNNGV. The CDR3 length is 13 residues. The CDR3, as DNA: TGTGCCAGCAGCTTATCGCTTAACAATGGCTACACCTTC. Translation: CASSLSLNNGYTF.

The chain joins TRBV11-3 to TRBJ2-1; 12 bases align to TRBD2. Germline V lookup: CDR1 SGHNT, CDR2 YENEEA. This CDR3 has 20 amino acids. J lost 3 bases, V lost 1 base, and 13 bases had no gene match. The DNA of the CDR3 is TGTGCCAGCAGCTTAGGGGCCTCTAGCGGGAGGGGGGTTTACTACAATGAGCAGTTCTTC. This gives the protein CASSLGASSGRGVYYNEQFF.

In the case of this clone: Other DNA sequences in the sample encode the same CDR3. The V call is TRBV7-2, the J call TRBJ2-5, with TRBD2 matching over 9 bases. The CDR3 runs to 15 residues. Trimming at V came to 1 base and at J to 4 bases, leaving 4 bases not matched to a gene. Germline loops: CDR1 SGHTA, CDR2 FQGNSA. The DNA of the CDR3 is TGTGCCAGCAGCTTAGGTCTAGCGGGACGAGAGACCCAGTACTTC. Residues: CASSLGLAGRETQYF.

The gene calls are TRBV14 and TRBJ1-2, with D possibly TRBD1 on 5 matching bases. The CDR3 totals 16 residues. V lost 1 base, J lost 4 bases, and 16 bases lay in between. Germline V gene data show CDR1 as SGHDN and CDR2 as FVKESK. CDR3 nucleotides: TGTGCCAGCAGCCAAGGAACCAGGGCCGGATCCTATGGCTACACCTTC. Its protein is CASSQGTRAGSYGYTF.

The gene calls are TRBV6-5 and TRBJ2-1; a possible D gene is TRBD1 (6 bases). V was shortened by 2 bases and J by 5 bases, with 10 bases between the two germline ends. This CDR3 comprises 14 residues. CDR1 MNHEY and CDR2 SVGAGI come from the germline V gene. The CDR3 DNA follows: TGTGCCAGCAGTTACATCTACAGGGACAATGAGCAGTTCTTC. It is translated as CASSYIYRDNEQFF.

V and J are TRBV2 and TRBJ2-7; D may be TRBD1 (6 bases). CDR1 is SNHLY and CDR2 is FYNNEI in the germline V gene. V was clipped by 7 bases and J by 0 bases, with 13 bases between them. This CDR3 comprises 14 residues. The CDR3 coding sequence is TGTGCCAGCACCAGGGGACGGGGCTCCTACGAGCAGTACTTC. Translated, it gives CASTRGRGSYEQYF.

The CDR3 DNA follows: TGTGCCAGCAGCCCAGGGATCCTCCCGAACACCGGGGAGCTGTTTTTT. It encodes CASSPGILPNTGELFF. The chain couples TRBV7-2 to TRBJ2-2, with D possibly matching TRBD1 (5 bases). The length of the CDR3 is 16 residues. Germline CDR1 reads SGHTA; CDR2 reads FQGNSA. V lost 5 bases, J lost 0 bases, and 13 bases lay in between.

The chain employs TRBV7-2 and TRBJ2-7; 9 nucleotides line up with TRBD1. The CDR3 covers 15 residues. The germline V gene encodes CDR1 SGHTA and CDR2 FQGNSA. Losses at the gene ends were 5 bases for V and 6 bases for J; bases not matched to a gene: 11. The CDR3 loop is CASSASGTGIFEQYF. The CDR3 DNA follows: TGTGCCAGCAGCGCCTCCGGGACAGGGATTTTCGAGCAGTACTTC.

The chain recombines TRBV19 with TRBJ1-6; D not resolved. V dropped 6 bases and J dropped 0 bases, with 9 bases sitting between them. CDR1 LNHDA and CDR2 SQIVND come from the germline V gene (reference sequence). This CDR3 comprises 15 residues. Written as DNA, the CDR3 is TGTGCCAGTAGCTTCGCCAGCTCCTATAATTCACCCCTCCACTTT. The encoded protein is CASSFASSYNSPLHF.

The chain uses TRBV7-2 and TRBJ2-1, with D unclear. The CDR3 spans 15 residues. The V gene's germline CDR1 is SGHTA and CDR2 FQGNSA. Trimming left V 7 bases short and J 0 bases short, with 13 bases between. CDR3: CASTIKRSSYNEQFF. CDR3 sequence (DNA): TGTGCCAGCACCATCAAGAGAAGCTCCTACAATGAGCAGTTCTTC.

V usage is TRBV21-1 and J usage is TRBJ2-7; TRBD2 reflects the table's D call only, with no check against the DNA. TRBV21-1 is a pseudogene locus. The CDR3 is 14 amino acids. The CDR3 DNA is TGTGCCAGCAGCCTCTGGGACTGCTCCTACGAGCAGTACTTC. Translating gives CASSLWDCSYEQYF.

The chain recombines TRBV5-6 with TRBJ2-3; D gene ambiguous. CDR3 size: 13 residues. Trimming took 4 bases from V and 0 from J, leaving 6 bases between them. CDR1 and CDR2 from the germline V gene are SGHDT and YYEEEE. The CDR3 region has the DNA TGTGCCAGCAGCGTGAGAAGCACAGATACGCAGTATTTT. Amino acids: CASSVRSTDTQYF.

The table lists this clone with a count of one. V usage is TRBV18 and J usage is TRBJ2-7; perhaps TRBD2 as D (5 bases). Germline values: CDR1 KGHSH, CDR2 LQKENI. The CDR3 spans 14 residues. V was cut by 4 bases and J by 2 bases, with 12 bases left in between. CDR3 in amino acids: CASSLDQEAYEQYF. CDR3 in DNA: TGTGCCAGCTCACTGGATCAGGAGGCCTACGAGCAGTACTTC.

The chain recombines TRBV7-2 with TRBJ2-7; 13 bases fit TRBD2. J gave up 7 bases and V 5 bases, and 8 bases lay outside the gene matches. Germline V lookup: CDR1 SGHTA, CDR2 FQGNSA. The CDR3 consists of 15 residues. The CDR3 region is CASSVGTSGVREQYF. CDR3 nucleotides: TGTGCCAGCAGCGTAGGGACTAGCGGGGTCCGGGAGCAGTACTTC.

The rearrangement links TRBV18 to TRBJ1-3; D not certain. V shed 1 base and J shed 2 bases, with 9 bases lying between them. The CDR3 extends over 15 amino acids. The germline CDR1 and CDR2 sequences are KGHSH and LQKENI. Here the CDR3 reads CASSPLTDPGNTIYF. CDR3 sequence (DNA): TGTGCCAGCTCACCACTAACAGACCCTGGAAACACCATATATTTT.

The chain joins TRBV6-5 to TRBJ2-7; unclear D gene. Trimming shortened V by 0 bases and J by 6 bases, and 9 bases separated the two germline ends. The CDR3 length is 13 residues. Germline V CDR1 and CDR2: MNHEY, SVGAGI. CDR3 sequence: CASSYSLLGEQYF. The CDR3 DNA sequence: TGTGCCAGCAGTTACTCTCTCCTAGGCGAGCAGTACTTC.

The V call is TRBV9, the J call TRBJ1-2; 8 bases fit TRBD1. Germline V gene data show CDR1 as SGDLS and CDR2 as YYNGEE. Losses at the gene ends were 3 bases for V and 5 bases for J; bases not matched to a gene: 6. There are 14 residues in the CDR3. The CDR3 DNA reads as TGTGCCAGCAGCGCCAGGGGGCGGTGGTATGGCTACACCTTC. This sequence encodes CASSARGRWYGYTF. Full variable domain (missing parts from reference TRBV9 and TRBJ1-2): DSGVTQTPKHLITATGQRVTLRCSPRSGDLSVYWYQQSLDQGLQFLIQYYNGEERAKGNILERFSAQQFPDLHSELNLSSLELGDSALYFCASSARGRWYGYTFGSGTRLTVV.

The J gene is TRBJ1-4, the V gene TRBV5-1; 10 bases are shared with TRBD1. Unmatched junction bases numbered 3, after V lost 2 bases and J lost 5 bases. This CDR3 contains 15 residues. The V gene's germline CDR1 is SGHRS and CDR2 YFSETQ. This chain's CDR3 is CASSLPGQGNEKLFF. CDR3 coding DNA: TGCGCCAGCAGCTTACCGGGACAGGGGAATGAAAAACTGTTTTTT.

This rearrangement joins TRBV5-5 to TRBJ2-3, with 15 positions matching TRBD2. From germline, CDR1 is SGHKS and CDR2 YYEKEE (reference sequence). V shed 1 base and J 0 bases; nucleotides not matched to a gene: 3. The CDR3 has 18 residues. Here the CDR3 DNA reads TGTGCCAGCAGCTTGATAGGGACTAGCGGGGGGAGCACAGATACGCAGTATTTT. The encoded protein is CASSLIGTSGGSTDTQYF.

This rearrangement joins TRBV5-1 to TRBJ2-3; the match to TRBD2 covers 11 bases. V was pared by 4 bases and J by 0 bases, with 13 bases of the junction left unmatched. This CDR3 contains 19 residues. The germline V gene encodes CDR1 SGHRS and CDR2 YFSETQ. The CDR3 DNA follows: TGCGCCAGCAGCCCGTCTCTAGCGGGGGGATTGTCTAGCACAGATACGCAGTATTTT. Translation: CASSPSLAGGLSSTDTQYF.

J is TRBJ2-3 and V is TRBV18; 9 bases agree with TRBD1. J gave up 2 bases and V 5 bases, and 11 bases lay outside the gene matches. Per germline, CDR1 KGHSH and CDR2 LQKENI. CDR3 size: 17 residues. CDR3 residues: CASSTSDRGSSTDTQYF. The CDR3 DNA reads TGTGCCAGCTCAACGTCCGACAGGGGGTCATCCACAGATACGCAGTATTTT.

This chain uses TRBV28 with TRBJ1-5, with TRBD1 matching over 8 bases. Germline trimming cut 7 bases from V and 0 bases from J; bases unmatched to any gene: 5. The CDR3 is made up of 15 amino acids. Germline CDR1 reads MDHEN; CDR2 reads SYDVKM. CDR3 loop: CASMTGEYSNQPQHF. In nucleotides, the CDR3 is TGTGCCAGCATGACAGGGGAATATAGCAATCAGCCCCAGCATTTT.